The next 30 T cell receptor beta chains were all read from a single sample in a study of cytomegalovirus exposure and HLA in healthy donors. It was with 60 Vbeta and 13 Jbeta primers that the PCR ran. TCRdb keeps only in-frame clones here, not all; method: immunoSEQ multiplex PCR. The sample lists about 190,000 clones, around 80% occurring once. Sequences were obtained from PBMCs. These receptors were collected from a man aged 40-50 years in good health and CMV-seropositive.

In its sample, this clone was seen once. The V call is TRBV28, the J call TRBJ1-1; TRBD1 aligns across 7 bases. Trimming took 5 bases from V and 0 from J; bases not matched to a gene: 6. CDR1 MDHEN and CDR2 SYDVKM come from the germline V gene. The CDR3 contains 15 residues. This chain's CDR3 is CASSPPGQLNTEAFF. CDR3 coding DNA: TGTGCCAGCAGTCCTCCGGGACAGTTGAACACTGAAGCTTTCTTT.

The rearrangement joins TRBV4-3 to TRBJ2-3, with TRBD2 matching 7 bases. The CDR3 consists of 14 residues. The V gene's germline CDR1 is LGHNA and CDR2 YSLEER. Trimming at V came to 3 bases and at J to 1 base, leaving 1 base not matched to a gene. The CDR3 protein is CASSQGGGTDTQYF. The DNA for the CDR3 is TGCGCCAGCAGCCAGGGGGGGGGCACAGATACGCAGTATTTT.

The chain combines TRBV6-6 with TRBJ1-5; maybe TRBD1 (6 bases). Germline loops: CDR1 MNHNY, CDR2 SVGAGI (reference sequence). The CDR3 extends over 14 amino acids. The V gene lost 7 bases and the J gene lost 6 bases, with 16 bases spanning the gap. CDR3 DNA sequence: TGTGCCAGCATCGAGCTCAGGGGTGGTCAGCCCCAGCATTTT. This sequence encodes CASIELRGGQPQHF.

The V gene is TRBV20-1, the J gene TRBJ2-7; no clear D gene. The CDR3 is made up of 10 amino acids. CDR1 and CDR2 from the germline V gene are DFQATT and SNEGSKA (reference sequence). V was shortened by 3 bases and J by 7 bases, with 7 bases between the two germline ends. The CDR3 DNA reads TGCAGTGCTAGTATCGGGGAGCAGTACTTC. Protein sequence: CSASIGEQYF.

The genes are TRBV9 and TRBJ2-2; possible D gene TRBD2, 5 bases. The CDR3 totals 12 residues. Germline loops: CDR1 SGDLS, CDR2 YYNGEE. V lost 5 bases and J 6 bases, leaving 8 bases between the germline ends. The CDR3 sequence is CASRGASGELFF. The CDR3 DNA reads TGTGCCAGCAGGGGAGCCTCCGGGGAGCTGTTTTTT. Full variable domain (remainder filled in from reference TRBV9 and TRBJ2-2): DSGVTQTPKHLITATGQRVTLRCSPRSGDLSVYWYQQSLDQGLQFLIQYYNGEERAKGNILERFSAQQFPDLHSELNLSSLELGDSALYFCASRGASGELFFGEGSRLTVL.

V is TRBV27 and J is TRBJ1-4; 11 bases align to TRBD1. The ends lost 7 bases at V and 4 bases at J; junction bases unmatched: 11. Per the germline V gene, CDR1 is MNHEY and CDR2 is SMNVEV (reference sequence). The CDR3 covers 17 residues. The CDR3 nucleotides are TGTGCCAGCACCGCCATTACCGGGACAGGGGGTAATGAAAAACTGTTTTTT. This translates into CASTAITGTGGNEKLFF.

The V gene is TRBV6-5, the J gene TRBJ1-1; D call uncertain. The V gene lost 5 bases and the J gene lost 5 bases, with 15 bases spanning the gap. This CDR3 has 14 residues. Germline CDR1 and CDR2: MNHEY and SVGAGI. The CDR3 bases are TGTGCCAGCAGTATGACCGGCGGTGGGACTGAAGCTTTCTTT. This encodes CASSMTGGGTEAFF.

This chain joins TRBV27 and TRBJ2-7; perhaps TRBD1 as D (5 bases). The CDR3 runs to 14 residues. V lost 0 bases, J lost 2 bases, and 8 bases lay in between. Germline-derived CDR1 and CDR2 are MNHEY and SMNVEV (reference sequence). CDR3 nucleotide sequence: TGTGCCAGCAGTTTATCCAGACAGACCTACGAGCAGTACTTC. Protein product: CASSLSRQTYEQYF.

The chain employs TRBV7-8 and TRBJ2-7; TRBD2 aligns across 7 bases. CDR1 is SGHVS and CDR2 is FQNEAQ in the germline V gene. V shed 6 bases and J 1 base; nucleotides not matched to a gene: 9. The CDR3 covers 15 residues. The CDR3 reads CASRVREGLSYEQYF. The DNA of the CDR3 is TGTGCCAGCAGAGTGAGGGAGGGACTTTCCTACGAGCAGTACTTC.

The rearrangement joins TRBV27 to TRBJ2-2; D remains unclear. This CDR3 comprises 16 residues. V lost 8 bases and J lost 0, with 16 bases in between. From germline, CDR1 is MNHEY and CDR2 SMNVEV (reference sequence). The CDR3 reads CASAYAGVPNTGELFF. The CDR3 DNA reads as TGTGCCAGCGCTTATGCTGGAGTTCCGAACACCGGGGAGCTGTTTTTT.

This chain uses TRBV7-2 with TRBJ1-2; no clear D. The CDR3 totals 13 residues. The germline V gene encodes CDR1 SGHTA and CDR2 FQGNSA. Between the trimmed V and J ends, which lost 1 base and 7 bases, there was a span of 10 bases. CDR3 in amino acids: CASSLDSTRGYTF. CDR3 nucleotide sequence: TGTGCCAGCAGCTTAGATAGCACCCGTGGCTACACCTTC.

The gene calls are TRBV2 and TRBJ2-2; TRBD1 might be the D (6 bases). Germline-derived CDR1 and CDR2 are SNHLY and FYNNEI. This CDR3 region has 15 residues. The V end was cut by 8 bases, the J end by 2 bases, with 15 bases between. CDR3 sequence reads: CASLPGTKNTGELFF. DNA for the CDR3: TGTGCCAGCCTCCCCGGGACAAAAAACACCGGGGAGCTGTTTTTT.

This clone was picked up a small number of times. The DNA for the CDR3 is TGCGCCAGCAGCTTAGGAGCTACAGATACGCAGTATTTT. It translates to CASSLGATDTQYF. The chain employs TRBV5-1 and TRBJ2-3; no firm D call. This CDR3 is built from 13 residues. The V end was cut by 2 bases, the J end by 3 bases, with 7 bases between. Germline CDR1 and CDR2: SGHRS and YFSETQ.

This chain's CDR3 is CASERGGEIGELFF. The CDR3 region has the DNA TGTGCCAGCGAGCGGGGGGGCGAGATCGGGGAGCTGTTTTTT. The rearrangement links TRBV2 to TRBJ2-2, with TRBD2 matching 10 bases. The CDR3 totals 14 residues. V was pared by 8 bases and J by 7 bases, with 7 bases of the junction left unmatched. Germline values: CDR1 SNHLY, CDR2 FYNNEI.

The chain is built from TRBV27 and TRBJ2-7; no clear D. Germline V gene lookup returns CDR1 MNHEY and CDR2 SMNVEV (reference sequence). CDR3 length equals 14 residues. V dropped 4 bases and J dropped 5 bases, with 15 bases sitting between them. CDR3 DNA sequence: TGTGCCAGCAGTTCGCGCCTCGAGCCTGACGAGCAGTACTTC. It is translated as CASSSRLEPDEQYF.

This chain connects TRBV6-6 to TRBJ1-6; 7 bases are a match to TRBD1. The CDR3 spans 12 residues. With V trimmed by 9 bases and J by 7 bases, 3 bases remained unmatched. From germline, CDR1 is MNHNY and CDR2 SVGAGI (reference sequence). The chain's CDR3 is CASSQGNSPLHF. The CDR3 DNA follows: TGTGCCAGTTCACAGGGGAATTCACCCCTCCACTTT.

The chain carries TRBV28 and TRBJ2-7, with a weak D call TRBD2 (6 bases). With 6 bases removed from V and 0 bases from J, the gap between germline ends came to 15 bases. Germline V CDR1 and CDR2: MDHEN, SYDVKM. There are 15 residues in the CDR3. CDR3 sequence (DNA): TGTGCCAGCAGAGTCCGGGACTGGGGCTCCTACGAGCAGTACTTC. Amino acids: CASRVRDWGSYEQYF.

This chain uses TRBV9 with TRBJ2-5; TRBD1 matches 8 bases. CDR1 and CDR2 (germline): SGDLS, YYNGEE. J gave up 3 bases and V 0 bases, and 7 bases lay outside the gene matches. This CDR3 contains 16 residues. The CDR3 is CASSVGRGHVEETQYF. CDR3 DNA: TGTGCCAGCAGCGTAGGCAGGGGGCATGTCGAAGAGACCCAGTACTTC.

With regard to this clone: This sample also contains other DNA sequences that code for the same CDR3. V and J are TRBV5-4 and TRBJ1-1, with D maybe TRBD1 (5 bases). CDR3 length: 14 amino acids. Germline-derived CDR1 and CDR2 are SGHNT and YYREEE (reference sequence). The V and J ends lost 0 bases and 0 bases respectively, with 6 bases between them. In DNA, the CDR3 is TGTGCCAGCAGCTTGGGCAGGGTGAACACTGAAGCTTTCTTT. This sequence encodes CASSLGRVNTEAFF.

The V call is TRBV7-3, the J call TRBJ2-1; 12 positions match TRBD2. The CDR3 totals 18 residues. CDR1 is SGHTA and CDR2 is FQGTGA in the germline V gene. V was pared by 4 bases and J by 9 bases, with 16 bases of the junction left unmatched. The CDR3 DNA reads TGTGCCAGCAGCTCTCTAAGACTAGCGGGGGACAAGCACAGTGAGCAGTTCTTC. It codes for CASSSLRLAGDKHSEQFF.

Here the CDR3 reads CASTGGNQETQYF. CDR3 DNA: TGTGCCAGCACCGGGGGAAACCAAGAGACCCAGTACTTC. The V gene is TRBV27, the J gene TRBJ2-5, with D perhaps TRBD2 (6 bases). Trimming removed 7 bases from V and 0 bases from J, with 9 bases in between. The CDR3 has 13 amino acids. Per the germline V gene, CDR1 is MNHEY and CDR2 is SMNVEV (reference sequence).

The V call is TRBV5-6, the J call TRBJ2-6; a possible D gene is TRBD1 (6 bases). This CDR3 has 15 residues. In germline, CDR1 is SGHDT, CDR2 YYEEEE. V shed 1 base and J shed 3 bases, with 8 bases lying between them. The CDR3 DNA reads TGTGCCAGCAGCTTGAGGGGGAGTGGGGCCAACGTCCTGACTTTC. Its protein is CASSLRGSGANVLTF.

The rearrangement joins TRBV28 to TRBJ2-2, with D tentatively TRBD1 (6 bases). There are 15 residues in the CDR3. Germline loops: CDR1 MDHEN, CDR2 SYDVKM. The V and J ends lost 6 bases and 4 bases respectively, with 15 bases between them. CDR3 protein: CASSTYRVITGELFF. As DNA, the CDR3 is TGTGCCAGCAGCACCTACAGGGTGATCACCGGGGAGCTGTTTTTT.

The chain couples TRBV28 to TRBJ2-7; D is possibly TRBD1 (6 bases). V was cut by 2 bases and J by 7 bases, with 15 bases left in between. The germline V gene encodes CDR1 MDHEN and CDR2 SYDVKM. There are 14 residues in the CDR3. CDR3 nucleotide sequence: TGTGCCAGCAGTTTACAGGGGCACCCGGGGGAGCAGTACTTC. Its translation: CASSLQGHPGEQYF.

On this clone: The junction shows a germline mismatch at one end, possibly a read error. The chain has TRBV7-7 and TRBJ2-3; unclear D gene. Germline CDR1 is SSHAT and CDR2 is FNYEAQ (reference sequence). The CDR3 loop spans 13 amino acids. This chain's CDR3 is CASSSLVSDTQYF. CDR3 DNA: TGTGCTAGCAGCTCTCTAGTCAGCGATACGCAGTATTTT.

This clone has just a few counts. V gene TRBV19 combines with J gene TRBJ1-1, with TRBD1 matching over 7 bases. After removal of 9 bases from V and 0 bases from J, the junction contained 4 bases not matched to a gene. The CDR3 has 13 amino acids. Germline V lookup: CDR1 LNHDA, CDR2 SQIVND (reference sequence). The CDR3 is CASRGWVNTEAFF. The CDR3 DNA reads TGTGCCAGCAGGGGGTGGGTGAACACTGAAGCTTTCTTT.

This clone was seen a handful of times. The J gene is TRBJ1-1, the V gene TRBV19, with 7 bases fitting TRBD1. After removal of 5 bases from V and 6 bases from J, the junction contained 6 bases not matched to a gene. The CDR3 covers 13 residues. Germline V gene data show CDR1 as LNHDA and CDR2 as SQIVND (reference sequence). This chain's CDR3 is CASSSRQGAEAFF. CDR3 in DNA: TGTGCCAGTAGTTCACGACAGGGCGCTGAAGCTTTCTTT.

CDR3 loop: CASSSNHRGRKETQYF. The CDR3 DNA reads as TGTGCCAGCAGCTCCAATCACAGGGGTCGAAAGGAGACCCAGTACTTC. The gene calls are TRBV7-2 and TRBJ2-5, with 7 bases matching TRBD1. Unmatched junction bases numbered 13, after V lost 4 bases and J lost 5 bases. The germline V gene has CDR1 SGHTA and CDR2 FQGNSA. CDR3 length equals 16 residues.

The chain is built from TRBV9 and TRBJ1-1; D is unresolved. CDR1 is SGDLS, CDR2 YYNGEE, per germline. V was shortened by 0 bases and J by 5 bases, with 8 bases between the two germline ends. The CDR3 extends over 13 amino acids. CDR3 DNA: TGTGCCAGCAGCGTAGCTGAGGGAACTGAAGCTTTCTTT. The encoded protein is CASSVAEGTEAFF.

The rearrangement joins TRBV5-6 to TRBJ2-7; 7 positions match TRBD1. This CDR3 is built from 15 residues. The ends lost 2 bases at V and 2 bases at J; junction bases unmatched: 7. Germline V gives CDR1 SGHDT, CDR2 YYEEEE. The CDR3 loop reads CASSLGQVKTYEQYF. DNA of the CDR3: TGTGCCAGCAGCTTAGGACAGGTCAAAACCTACGAGCAGTACTTC.